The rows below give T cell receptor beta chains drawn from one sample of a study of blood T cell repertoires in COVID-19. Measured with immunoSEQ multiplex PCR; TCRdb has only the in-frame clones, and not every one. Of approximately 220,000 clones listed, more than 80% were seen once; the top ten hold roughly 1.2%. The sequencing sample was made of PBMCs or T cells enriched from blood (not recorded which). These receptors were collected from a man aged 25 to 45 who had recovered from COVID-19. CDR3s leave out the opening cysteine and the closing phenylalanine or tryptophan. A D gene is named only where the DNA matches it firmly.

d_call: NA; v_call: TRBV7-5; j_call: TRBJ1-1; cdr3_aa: ARSSGRDEAF
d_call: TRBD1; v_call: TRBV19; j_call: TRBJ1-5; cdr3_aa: ASTLSGGYSNQPQH
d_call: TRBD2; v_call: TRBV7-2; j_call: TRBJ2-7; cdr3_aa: ASGTSTYEQY
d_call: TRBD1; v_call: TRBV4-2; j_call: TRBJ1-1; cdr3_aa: ASSYTGAEAF
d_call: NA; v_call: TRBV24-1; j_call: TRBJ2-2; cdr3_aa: ATGEPNTGELF
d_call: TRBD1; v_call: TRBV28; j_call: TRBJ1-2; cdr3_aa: ASSLSGGRGYGYT
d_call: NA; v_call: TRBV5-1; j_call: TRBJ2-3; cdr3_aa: ASSLAIGGSTDTQY
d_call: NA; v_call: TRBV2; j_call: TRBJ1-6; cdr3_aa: ASRSSYNSPLH
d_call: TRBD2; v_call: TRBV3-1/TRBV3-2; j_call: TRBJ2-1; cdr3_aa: ASSQDTPGRGGGEQF
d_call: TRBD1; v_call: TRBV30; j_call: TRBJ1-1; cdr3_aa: AWRLYDRAPEAF
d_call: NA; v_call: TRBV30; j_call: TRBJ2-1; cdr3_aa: AWGQINEQF
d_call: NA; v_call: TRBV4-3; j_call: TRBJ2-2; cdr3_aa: ASSQVSGYEGGELF
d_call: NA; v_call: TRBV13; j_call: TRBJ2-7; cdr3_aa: ASSLGGLAGSYEQY
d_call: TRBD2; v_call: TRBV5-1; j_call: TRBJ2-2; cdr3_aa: ASRASGSGWTGELF
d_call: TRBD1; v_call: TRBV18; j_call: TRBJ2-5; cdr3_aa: ASSPGQGGETQY
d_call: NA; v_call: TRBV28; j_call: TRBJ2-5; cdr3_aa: ASSFHRGGETQY
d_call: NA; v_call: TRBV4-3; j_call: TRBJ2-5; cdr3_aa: ASSLGVQETQY
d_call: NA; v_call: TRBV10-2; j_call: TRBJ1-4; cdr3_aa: ASSDGQRATNEKLF
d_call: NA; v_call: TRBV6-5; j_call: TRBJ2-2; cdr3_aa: ASSYGRGTGELF
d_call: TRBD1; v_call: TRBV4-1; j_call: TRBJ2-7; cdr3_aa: ASSLGQGGEQY
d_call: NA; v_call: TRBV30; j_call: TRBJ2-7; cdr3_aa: AWRRRGPSYEQY
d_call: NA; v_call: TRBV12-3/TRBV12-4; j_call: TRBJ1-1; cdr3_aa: ASTPRADAEAF
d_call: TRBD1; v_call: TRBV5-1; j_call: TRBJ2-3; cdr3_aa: ASSTGQGGADTQY
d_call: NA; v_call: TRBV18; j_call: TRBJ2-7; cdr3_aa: ASSLADEQY